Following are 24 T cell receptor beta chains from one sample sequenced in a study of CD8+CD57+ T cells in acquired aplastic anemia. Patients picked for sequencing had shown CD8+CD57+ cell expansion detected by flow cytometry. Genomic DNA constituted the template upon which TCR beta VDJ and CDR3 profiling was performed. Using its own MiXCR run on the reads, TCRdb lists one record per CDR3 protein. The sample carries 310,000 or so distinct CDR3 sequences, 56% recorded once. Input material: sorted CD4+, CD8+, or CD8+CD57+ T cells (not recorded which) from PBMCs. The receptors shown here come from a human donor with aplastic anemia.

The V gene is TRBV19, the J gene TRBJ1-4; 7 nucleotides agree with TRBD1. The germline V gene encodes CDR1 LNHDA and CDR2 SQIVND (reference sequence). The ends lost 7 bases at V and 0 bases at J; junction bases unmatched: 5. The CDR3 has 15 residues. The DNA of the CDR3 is TGTGCCAGTACCGTTCAGGGGGCAACTAATGAAAAACTGTTTTTT. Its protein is CASTVQGATNEKLFF.

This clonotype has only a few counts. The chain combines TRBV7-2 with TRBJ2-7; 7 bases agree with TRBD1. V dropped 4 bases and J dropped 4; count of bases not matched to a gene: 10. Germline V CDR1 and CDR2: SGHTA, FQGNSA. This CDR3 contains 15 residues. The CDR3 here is CASSSSTGTVYEQYF. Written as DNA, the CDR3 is TGTGCCAGCAGCTCATCGACCGGGACAGTTTACGAGCAGTACTTC.

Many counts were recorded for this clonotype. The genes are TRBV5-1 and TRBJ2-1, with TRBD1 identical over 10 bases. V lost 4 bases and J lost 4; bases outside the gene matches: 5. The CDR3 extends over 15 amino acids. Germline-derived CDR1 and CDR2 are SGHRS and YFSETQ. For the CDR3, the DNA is TGCGCCAGCAGCCAAGGACAGGGGGGGTACAATGAGCAGTTCTTC. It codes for CASSQGQGGYNEQFF.

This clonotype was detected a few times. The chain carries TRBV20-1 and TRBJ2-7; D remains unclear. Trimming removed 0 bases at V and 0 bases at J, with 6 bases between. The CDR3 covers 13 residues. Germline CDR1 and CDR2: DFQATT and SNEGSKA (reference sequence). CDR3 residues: CSARDRYSYEQYF. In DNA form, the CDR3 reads TGCAGTGCTAGAGATCGATACTCCTACGAGCAGTACTTC.

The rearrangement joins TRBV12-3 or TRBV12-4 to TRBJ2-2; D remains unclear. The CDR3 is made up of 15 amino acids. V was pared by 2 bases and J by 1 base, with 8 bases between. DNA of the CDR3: TGTGCCAGCAGTTTAAAAGGGCAGAACACCGGGGAGCTGTTTTTT. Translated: CASSLKGQNTGELFF.

The CDR3 spells CASSFQRSGGADEQFF. In nucleotides, the CDR3 is TGCGCCAGCAGCTTCCAGCGTAGCGGGGGGGCGGATGAGCAGTTCTTC. The V and J genes are TRBV5-1 and TRBJ2-1; TRBD2 agrees at 11 bases. The germline V gene encodes CDR1 SGHRS and CDR2 YFSETQ. The CDR3 has 16 amino acids. V trimming: 2 bases; J trimming: 8 bases; junction bases outside the gene matches: 9.

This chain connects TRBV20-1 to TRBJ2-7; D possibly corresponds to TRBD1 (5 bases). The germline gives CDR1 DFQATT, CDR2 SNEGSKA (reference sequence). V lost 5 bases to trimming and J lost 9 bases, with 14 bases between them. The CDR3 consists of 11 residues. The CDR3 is CSAFRDSGQYF. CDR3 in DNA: TGCAGTGCTTTCAGGGATTCCGGGCAGTACTTC.

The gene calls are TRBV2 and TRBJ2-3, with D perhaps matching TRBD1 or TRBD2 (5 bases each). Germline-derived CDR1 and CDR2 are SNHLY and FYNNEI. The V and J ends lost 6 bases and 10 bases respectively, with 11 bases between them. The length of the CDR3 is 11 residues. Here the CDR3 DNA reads TGTGCCAGCAGGGAGAGGGGCGCGCAGTATTTT. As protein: CASRERGAQYF.

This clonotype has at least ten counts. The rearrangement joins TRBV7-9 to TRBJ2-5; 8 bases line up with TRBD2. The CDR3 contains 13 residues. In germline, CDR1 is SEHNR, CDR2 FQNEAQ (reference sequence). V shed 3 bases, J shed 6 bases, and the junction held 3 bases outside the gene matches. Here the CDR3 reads CASSFSGGQTQYF. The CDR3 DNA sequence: TGTGCCAGCAGCTTCAGCGGGGGACAGACCCAGTACTTC.

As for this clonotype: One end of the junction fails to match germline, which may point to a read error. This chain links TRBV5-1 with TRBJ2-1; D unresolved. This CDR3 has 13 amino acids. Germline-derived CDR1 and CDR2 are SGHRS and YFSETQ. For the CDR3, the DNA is TGCGCCAGCAGCTTGGGTGGCTCGGATGAGCGGTTCTTC. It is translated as CASSLGGSDERFF.

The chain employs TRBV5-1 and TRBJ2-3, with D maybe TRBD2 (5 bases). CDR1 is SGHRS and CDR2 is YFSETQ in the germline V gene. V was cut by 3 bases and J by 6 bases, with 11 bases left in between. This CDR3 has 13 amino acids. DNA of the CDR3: TGCGCCAGCAGCTCCACACTAGAGGATACGCAGTATTTT. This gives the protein CASSSTLEDTQYF.

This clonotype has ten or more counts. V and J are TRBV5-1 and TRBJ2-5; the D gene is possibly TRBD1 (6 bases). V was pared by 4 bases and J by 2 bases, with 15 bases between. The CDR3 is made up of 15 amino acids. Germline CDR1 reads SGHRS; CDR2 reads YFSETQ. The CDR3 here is CASSAGTGQQETQYF. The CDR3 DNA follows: TGCGCCAGCAGCGCCGGAACAGGGCAACAAGAGACCCAGTACTTC.

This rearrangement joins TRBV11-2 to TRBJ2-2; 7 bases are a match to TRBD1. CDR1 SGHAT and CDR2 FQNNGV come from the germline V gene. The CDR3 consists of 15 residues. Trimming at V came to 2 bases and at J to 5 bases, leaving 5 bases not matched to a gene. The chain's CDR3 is CASSLPGTVTGELFF. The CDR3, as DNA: TGTGCCAGCAGCTTACCCGGGACAGTTACCGGGGAGCTGTTTTTT. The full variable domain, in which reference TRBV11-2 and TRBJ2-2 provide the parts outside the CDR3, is EAGVAQSPRYKIIEKRQSVAFWCNPISGHATLYWYQQILGQGPKLLIQFQNNGVVDDSQLPKDRFSAERLKGVDSTLKIQPAKLEDSAVYLCASSLPGTVTGELFFGEGSRLTVL.

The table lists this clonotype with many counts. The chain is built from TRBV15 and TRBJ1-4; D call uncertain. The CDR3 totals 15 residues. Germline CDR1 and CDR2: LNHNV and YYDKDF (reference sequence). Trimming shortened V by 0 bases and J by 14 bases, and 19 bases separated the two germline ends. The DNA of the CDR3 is TGTGCCACCAGCAGAGATCGGGGAGGCGAGAGAGAGCTGTTTTTT. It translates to CATSRDRGGERELFF. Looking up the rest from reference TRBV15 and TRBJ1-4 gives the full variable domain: DAMVIQNPRYQVTQFGKPVTLSCSQTLNHNVMYWYQQKSSQAPKLLFHYYDKDFNNEADTPDNFQSRRPNTSFCFLDIRSPGLGDTAMYLCATSRDRGGERELFFGSGTQLSVL.

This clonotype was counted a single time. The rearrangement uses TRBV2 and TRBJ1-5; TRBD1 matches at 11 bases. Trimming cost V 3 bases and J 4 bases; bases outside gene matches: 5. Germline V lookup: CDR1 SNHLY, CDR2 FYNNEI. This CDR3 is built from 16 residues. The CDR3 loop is CASSDPGQGANQPQHF. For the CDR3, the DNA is TGTGCCAGCAGTGATCCCGGACAGGGGGCGAATCAGCCCCAGCATTTT.

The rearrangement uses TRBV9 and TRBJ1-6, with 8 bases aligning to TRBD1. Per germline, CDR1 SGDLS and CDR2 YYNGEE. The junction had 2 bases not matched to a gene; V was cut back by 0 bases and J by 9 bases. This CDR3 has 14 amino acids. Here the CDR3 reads CASSVGDRGSPLHF. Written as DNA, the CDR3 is TGTGCCAGCAGCGTAGGCGACAGGGGTTCACCCCTCCACTTT. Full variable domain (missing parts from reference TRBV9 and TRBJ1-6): DSGVTQTPKHLITATGQRVTLRCSPRSGDLSVYWYQQSLDQGLQFLIQYYNGEERAKGNILERFSAQQFPDLHSELNLSSLELGDSALYFCASSVGDRGSPLHFGNGTRLTVT.

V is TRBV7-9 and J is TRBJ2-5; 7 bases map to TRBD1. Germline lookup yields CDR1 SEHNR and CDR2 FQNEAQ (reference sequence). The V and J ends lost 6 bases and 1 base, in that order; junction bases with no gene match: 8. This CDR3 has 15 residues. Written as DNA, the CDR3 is TGTGCCAGCAGAGCCTCGGGACAGTTCCAAGAGACCCAGTACTTC. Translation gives CASRASGQFQETQYF.

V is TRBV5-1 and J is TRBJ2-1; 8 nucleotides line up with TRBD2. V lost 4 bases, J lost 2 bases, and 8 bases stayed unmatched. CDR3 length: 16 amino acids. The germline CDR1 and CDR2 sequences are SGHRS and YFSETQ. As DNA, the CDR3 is TGCGCCAGCAGCCAAGAGCAAGCGGGAGCCTACAATGAGCAGTTCTTC. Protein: CASSQEQAGAYNEQFF.

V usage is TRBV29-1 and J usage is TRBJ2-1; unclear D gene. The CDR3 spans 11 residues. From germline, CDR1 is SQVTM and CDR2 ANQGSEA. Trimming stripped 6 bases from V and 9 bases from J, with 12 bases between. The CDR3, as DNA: TGCAGCGTCCTTTCTACCGCTGAGCAGTTCTTC. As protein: CSVLSTAEQFF.

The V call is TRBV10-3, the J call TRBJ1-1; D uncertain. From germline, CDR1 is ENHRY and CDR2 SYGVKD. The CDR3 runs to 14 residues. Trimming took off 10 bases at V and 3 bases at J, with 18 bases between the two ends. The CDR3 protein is CATRRLGGDTEAFF. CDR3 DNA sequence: TGTGCCACCCGCCGCCTTGGTGGGGACACTGAAGCTTTCTTT.

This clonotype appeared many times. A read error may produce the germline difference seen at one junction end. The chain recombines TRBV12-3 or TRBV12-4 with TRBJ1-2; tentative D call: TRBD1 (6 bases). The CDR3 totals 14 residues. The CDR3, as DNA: TGTGCCAGCAGCTTAGTGGCAGGGGACTATGGCTACACCTTC. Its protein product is CASSLVAGDYGYTF.

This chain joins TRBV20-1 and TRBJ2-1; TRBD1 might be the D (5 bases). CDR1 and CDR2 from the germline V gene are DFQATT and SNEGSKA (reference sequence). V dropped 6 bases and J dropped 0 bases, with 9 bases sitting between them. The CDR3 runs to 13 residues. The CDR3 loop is CSALRGSYNEQFF. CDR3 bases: TGCAGTGCCCTTAGGGGCTCCTACAATGAGCAGTTCTTC.

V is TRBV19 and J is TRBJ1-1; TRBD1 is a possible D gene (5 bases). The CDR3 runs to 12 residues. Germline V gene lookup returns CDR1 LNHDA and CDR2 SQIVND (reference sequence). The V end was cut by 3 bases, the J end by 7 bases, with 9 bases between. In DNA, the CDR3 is TGTGCCAGTAGTATGAGGGACCGTGAAGCTTTCTTT. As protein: CASSMRDREAFF.

The CDR3 loop is CASSLVSGTGYGYTF. As DNA, the CDR3 is TGTGCCAGCAGCTTAGTCTCCGGGACAGGGTATGGCTACACCTTC. The V gene is TRBV7-2, the J gene TRBJ1-2; 9 positions match TRBD1. Germline V gives CDR1 SGHTA, CDR2 FQGNSA. Trimming took 1 base from V and 5 from J; bases not matched to a gene: 5. The CDR3 sequence is 15 residues long.